The 17 T cell receptor beta chains presented below share a single source sample, sequenced in a study of T cell responses to AZD1222 COVID-19 vaccine. The method was immunoSEQ multiplex PCR; TCRdb's version includes in-frame clones alone and lacks a portion of them. This repertoire shows 150,000 to 200,000 clones, approximately 90% found once; its top ten account for 3% to 4%. The specimen comprised peripheral blood, sampled 28 days after the second AZD1222 dose. The receptors originated from an adult who received the AZD1222 COVID-19 vaccine.

This clone is a singleton in its sample. The chain carries TRBV4-2 and TRBJ2-3, with D perhaps TRBD2 (6 bases). This CDR3 contains 16 residues. V lost 1 base, J lost 4 bases, and 15 bases lay in between. Germline lookup yields CDR1 LGHNA and CDR2 YNFKEQ. Written as DNA, the CDR3 is TGTGCCAGCAGCCAAGCGGATCGGAGGGGTGCAGATACGCAGTATTTT. It codes for CASSQADRRGADTQYF.

The chain joins TRBV15 to TRBJ1-2, with D possibly matching TRBD1 (5 bases). Germline V gene lookup returns CDR1 LNHNV and CDR2 YYDKDF (reference sequence). V was pared by 0 bases and J by 2 bases, with 10 bases between. This CDR3 contains 15 residues. In DNA form, the CDR3 reads TGTGCCACCAGCAGAGATGGGGCATCCAACTATGGCTACACCTTC. Translation: CATSRDGASNYGYTF.

This sequence joins TRBV15 and TRBJ1-5; D gene ambiguous. CDR3 size: 14 residues. The germline V and J ends were trimmed by 0 bases and 5 bases, with 8 bases remaining between them. Germline CDR1 is LNHNV and CDR2 is YYDKDF (reference sequence). As DNA, the CDR3 is TGTGCCACCAGCAGAGATCCGGGAGATCAGCCCCAGCATTTT. This sequence encodes CATSRDPGDQPQHF.

The rearrangement uses TRBV30 and TRBJ2-6; 7 bases line up with TRBD2. After removal of 3 bases from V and 0 bases from J, the junction contained 8 bases not matched to a gene. CDR3 length: 17 amino acids. CDR1 and CDR2 (germline): GTSNPN, SVGIG (reference sequence). The CDR3 here is CAWSRRLAASGANVLTF. CDR3 in DNA: TGTGCCTGGAGCAGGCGGCTAGCGGCCTCTGGGGCCAACGTCCTGACTTTC.

The chain carries TRBV7-9 and TRBJ1-5, with TRBD1 as a possible D gene (6 bases). The germline V and J ends were trimmed by 7 bases and 4 bases, with 14 bases remaining between them. Germline CDR1 is SEHNR and CDR2 is FQNEAQ (reference sequence). The CDR3 extends over 14 amino acids. In nucleotides, the CDR3 is TGTGCCAGCACCGTCAGGACAGTGAATCAGCCCCAGCATTTT. It yields the protein CASTVRTVNQPQHF.

This clone occurred a few times. The chain carries TRBV19 and TRBJ2-3, with D tentatively TRBD2 (6 bases). Germline CDR1 and CDR2: LNHDA and SQIVND (reference sequence). The V and J ends lost 3 bases and 7 bases respectively, with 20 bases between them. This CDR3 is 16 amino acids long. CDR3 region: CASSMGVGGSTYTQYF. For the CDR3, the DNA is TGTGCCAGTAGTATGGGCGTGGGAGGATCCACGTATACGCAGTATTTT.

The genes are TRBV25-1 and TRBJ1-2; TRBD1 is a possible D gene (5 bases). Trimming pared 5 bases from V and 7 bases from J, leaving 11 bases between. The CDR3 totals 12 residues. The germline gives CDR1 MGHDK, CDR2 SYGVNS. The CDR3 DNA follows: TGTGCCAGCAGTCGGGCAGGGTCTGGCTACACCTTC. Protein sequence: CASSRAGSGYTF.

This rearrangement joins TRBV19 to TRBJ2-1; 12 bases agree with TRBD2. This CDR3 spans 15 amino acids. The germline gives CDR1 LNHDA, CDR2 SQIVND (reference sequence). V shed 4 bases and J 8 bases; nucleotides not matched to a gene: 6. The CDR3 DNA reads as TGTGCCAGTAGTAGGGCTAGCGGGAGGGTCGATGAGCAGTTCTTC. It yields the protein CASSRASGRVDEQFF.

The genes are TRBV18 and TRBJ2-2, with 7 bases aligning to TRBD1. Germline CDR1 reads KGHSH; CDR2 reads LQKENI. The ends lost 6 bases at V and 5 bases at J; junction bases unmatched: 6. The CDR3 extends over 14 amino acids. The CDR3 bases are TGTGCCAGCTCGCAGACAGGGCGGACCGGGGAGCTGTTTTTT. Translated, it gives CASSQTGRTGELFF.

This clone was seen only a few times. V gene TRBV10-3 combines with J gene TRBJ2-1, with 7 nucleotides matching TRBD2. In germline, CDR1 is ENHRY, CDR2 SYGVKD. This CDR3 has 13 amino acids. Trimming took 2 bases from V and 6 from J; bases not matched to a gene: 1. For the CDR3, the DNA is TGTGCCATCAGTGAGGTAGCGGGCAATGAGCAGTTCTTC. Residues: CAISEVAGNEQFF.

The rearrangement joins TRBV18 to TRBJ1-2; weak D call: TRBD1 (6 bases). The length of the CDR3 is 13 residues. Per the germline V gene, CDR1 is KGHSH and CDR2 is LQKENI. Trimming removed 6 bases from V and 1 base from J, with 9 bases in between. The CDR3 reads CASSGGGNYGYTF. The CDR3 bases are TGTGCCAGCTCTGGAGGGGGTAACTATGGCTACACCTTC.

This clone was found once. The V call is TRBV19, the J call TRBJ1-2; the match to TRBD1 covers 8 bases. CDR3 length equals 13 residues. V trimming: 6 bases; J trimming: 6 bases; junction bases outside the gene matches: 6. CDR1 LNHDA and CDR2 SQIVND come from the germline V gene (reference sequence). The CDR3 nucleotides read TGTGCCAGTAGACGACCGACAGGGGATGGCTACACCTTC. As protein: CASRRPTGDGYTF.

The rearrangement links TRBV5-4 to TRBJ2-3; no clear D. Germline lookup yields CDR1 SGHNT and CDR2 YYREEE (reference sequence). V lost 2 bases and J lost 0, with 7 bases in between. The CDR3 spans 14 residues. CDR3 coding DNA: TGTGCCAGCAGCTTTAAGGGTAGCACAGATACGCAGTATTTT. Encoded protein: CASSFKGSTDTQYF.

The chain links TRBV13 to TRBJ2-1; 9 bases align to TRBD2. The V gene end was trimmed by 5 bases and the J gene end by 4 bases; junction bases not matched to a gene: 6. The germline V gene encodes CDR1 PRHDT and CDR2 FYEKMQ (reference sequence). The length of the CDR3 is 15 residues. The CDR3 sequence is CASSAKLAGYNEQFF. The CDR3 DNA sequence: TGTGCCAGCAGCGCTAAGCTAGCGGGATACAATGAGCAGTTCTTC. The full variable domain, its missing parts supplied by reference TRBV13 and TRBJ2-1, is AAGVIQSPRHLIKEKRETATLKCYPIPRHDTVYWYQQGPGQDPQFLISFYEKMQSDKGSIPDRFSAQQFSDYHSELNMSSLELGDSALYFCASSAKLAGYNEQFFGPGTRLTVL.

CDR3 sequence: CASSQDMTYEQYF. CDR3 coding DNA: TGTGCCAGCAGCCAAGATATGACCTACGAGCAGTACTTC. V usage is TRBV3-1 (or the pseudogene TRBV3-2) and J usage is TRBJ2-7; no firm D call. CDR3 length equals 13 residues. The germline V gene encodes CDR1 LGHDT and CDR2 YNNKEL (reference sequence). Trimming took off 0 bases at V and 2 bases at J, with 5 bases between the two ends.

The rearrangement uses TRBV30 and TRBJ1-4; possible D gene TRBD1, 5 bases. CDR3 length: 14 residues. From germline, CDR1 is GTSNPN and CDR2 SVGIG (reference sequence). V lost 3 bases and J lost 3, with 11 bases in between. The CDR3: CAWRPGLANEKLFF. In nucleotides, the CDR3 is TGTGCCTGGAGGCCGGGACTAGCTAATGAAAAACTGTTTTTT. Drawing the rest from reference TRBV30 and TRBJ1-4, the complete variable domain is SQTIHQWPATLVQPVGSPLSLECTVEGTSNPNLYWYRQAAGRGLQLLFYSVGIGQISSEVPQNLSASRPQDRQFILSSKKLLLSDSGFYLCAWRPGLANEKLFFGSGTQLSVL.

This chain links TRBV3-1 (or the pseudogene TRBV3-2) with TRBJ2-1; possibly TRBD1 or TRBD2 for D (5 bases each). Per the germline V gene, CDR1 is LGHDT and CDR2 is YNNKEL (reference sequence). V shed 0 bases and J shed 10 bases, with 13 bases lying between them. The length of the CDR3 is 14 residues. CDR3 sequence (DNA): TGTGCCAGCAGCCAAGAATGGGACCTAGGGGAGCAGTTCTTC. It encodes CASSQEWDLGEQFF.